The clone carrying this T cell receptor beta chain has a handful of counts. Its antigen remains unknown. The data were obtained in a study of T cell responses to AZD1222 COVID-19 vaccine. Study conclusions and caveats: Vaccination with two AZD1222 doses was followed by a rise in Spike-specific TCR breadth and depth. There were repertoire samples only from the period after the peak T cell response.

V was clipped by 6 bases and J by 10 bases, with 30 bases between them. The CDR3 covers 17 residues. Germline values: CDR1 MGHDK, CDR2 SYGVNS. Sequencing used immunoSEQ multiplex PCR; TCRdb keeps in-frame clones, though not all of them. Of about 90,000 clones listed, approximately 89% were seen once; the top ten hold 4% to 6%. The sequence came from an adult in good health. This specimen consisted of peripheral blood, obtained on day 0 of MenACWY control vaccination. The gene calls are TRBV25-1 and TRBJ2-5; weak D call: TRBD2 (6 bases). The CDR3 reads CASSDLDWGDAERFQYF. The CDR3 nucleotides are TGTGCCAGCAGCGATTTAGATTGGGGGGACGCCGAGAGGTTCCAGTACTTC.